The 16 T cell receptor beta chains in this list originate from one sample, sequenced in a study of shared clonotypes between healthy human individuals. The method was immunoSEQ multiplex PCR; TCRdb's version includes in-frame clones alone and lacks a portion of them. The sample shows a few million clones, around 90% of them seen only once. Sequenced: naive CD4+ T cells from PBMCs. Sample subset: CD45RA+ positively selected. Every receptor here comes from a man younger than 30 in good health. Some clones in this sample may be carry-over from other donors' samples.

The rearrangement uses TRBV12-5 and TRBJ2-1; D is unclear. Germline V gene sequence: CDR1 LGHNT, CDR2 FRNRAP. V dropped 1 base and J dropped 4 bases, with 17 bases sitting between them. This CDR3 spans 17 amino acids. This CDR3 is CASGLAPYPGQYNEQFF. The CDR3 coding sequence is TGTGCTAGTGGTTTGGCCCCCTACCCTGGGCAGTACAATGAGCAGTTCTTC.

The chain combines TRBV18 with TRBJ2-1; D unresolved. This CDR3 contains 16 residues. The germline V gene has CDR1 KGHSH and CDR2 LQKENI. The V and J ends lost 4 bases and 5 bases respectively, with 18 bases between them. The CDR3 region has the DNA TGTGCCAGCTCACTTTTCACCCCCTCGACTGACAATGAGCAGTTCTTC. It encodes CASSLFTPSTDNEQFF.

This chain connects TRBV6-1 to TRBJ1-2; maybe TRBD1 (6 bases). The germline gives CDR1 MNHNS, CDR2 SASEGT. This CDR3 comprises 15 residues. V dropped 2 bases and J dropped 6 bases, with 16 bases sitting between them. The CDR3 here is CASSERGVGWDGYTF. The CDR3 nucleotides read TGTGCCAGCAGTGAAAGGGGGGTAGGGTGGGATGGCTACACCTTC.

This rearrangement joins TRBV28 to TRBJ2-7, with D unclear. Germline V gene sequence: CDR1 MDHEN, CDR2 SYDVKM. This CDR3 is 13 amino acids long. Trimming cost V 4 bases and J 0 bases, with 7 bases left between them. The DNA of the CDR3 is TGTGCCAGCAGTTCCCCACTCTCCTACGAGCAGTACTTC. Translation: CASSSPLSYEQYF. Full variable domain (rest looked up from reference TRBV28 and TRBJ2-7): DVKVTQSSRYLVKRTGEKVFLECVQDMDHENMFWYRQDPGLGLRLIYFSYDVKMKEKGDIPEGYSVSREKKERFSLILESASTNQTSMYLCASSSPLSYEQYFGPGTRLTVT.

The chain recombines TRBV6-6 with TRBJ2-5; D gene ambiguous. Deletions cut 2 bases from V and 7 bases from J, with 14 bases between. Germline V CDR1 and CDR2: MNHNY, SVGAGI (reference sequence). The CDR3 consists of 14 residues. CDR3 DNA sequence: TGTGCCAGCAGTTACACCGGGCCTGGGCGGACCCAGTACTTC. Residues: CASSYTGPGRTQYF.

V and J are TRBV11-2 and TRBJ1-4, with D unresolved. Trimming took 4 bases from V and 3 from J, leaving 15 bases between them. CDR1 and CDR2 from the germline V gene are SGHAT and FQNNGV. CDR3 length: 16 residues. The CDR3 DNA reads TGTGCCAGCAGCTCCGTTGGGGTAGGGCCTAATGAAAAACTGTTTTTT. Translated, it gives CASSSVGVGPNEKLFF.

This chain connects TRBV9 to TRBJ2-5, with TRBD1 identical over 11 bases. The CDR3 runs 15 residues. The germline CDR1 and CDR2 sequences are SGDLS and YYNGEE. J was trimmed by 2 bases and V by 3 bases; bases with no gene match: 3. In nucleotides, the CDR3 is TGTGCCAGCAGCGGGACAGGGGGCCGGCAAGAGACCCAGTACTTC. It specifies CASSGTGGRQETQYF.

The chain links TRBV5-4 to TRBJ1-2, with D possibly matching TRBD1 (5 bases). V lost 3 bases and J 6 bases, leaving 12 bases between the germline ends. This CDR3 spans 13 amino acids. Germline V gives CDR1 SGHNT, CDR2 YYREEE (reference sequence). In DNA, the CDR3 is TGTGCCAGCAGCTGGACGGGGGGAGATGGCTACACCTTC. Its protein is CASSWTGGDGYTF.

Notes on this clone: This sample also contains other DNA sequences that code for the same CDR3. This chain links TRBV19 with TRBJ2-5, with D maybe TRBD1 (5 bases). Trimming removed 5 bases at V and 5 bases at J, with 12 bases between. Germline lookup yields CDR1 LNHDA and CDR2 SQIVND (reference sequence). The CDR3 extends over 13 amino acids. The CDR3 region is CASSRAGWETQYF. CDR3 coding DNA: TGTGCCAGTAGTCGCGCAGGGTGGGAGACCCAGTACTTC.

This clone was picked up a small number of times. V usage is TRBV5-1 and J usage is TRBJ1-1, with D perhaps matching TRBD1 (5 bases). The CDR3 spans 12 residues. The ends were cut back, 0 bases at V and 7 bases at J, with 7 bases in the middle. Germline assignment: CDR1 SGHRS and CDR2 YFSETQ. CDR3 loop: CASSLGQIEAFF. CDR3 nucleotide sequence: TGCGCCAGCAGCTTGGGACAGATTGAAGCTTTCTTT.

V is TRBV5-6 and J is TRBJ2-7, with no clear D. The germline gives CDR1 SGHDT, CDR2 YYEEEE. V lost 1 base and J 7 bases, leaving 12 bases between the germline ends. CDR3 length equals 13 residues. CDR3 sequence: CASSLFGSREQYF. CDR3 DNA: TGTGCCAGCAGCTTGTTTGGCTCGAGGGAGCAGTACTTC. The full variable domain, in which reference TRBV5-6 and TRBJ2-7 provide the parts outside the CDR3, is DAGVTQSPTHLIKTRGQQVTLRCSPKSGHDTVSWYQQALGQGPQFIFQYYEEEERQRGNFPDRFSGHQFPNYSSELNVNALLLGDSALYLCASSLFGSREQYFGPGTRLTVT.

The chain uses TRBV11-2 and TRBJ2-1; D is undetermined. The CDR3 has 14 amino acids. Trimming took off 5 bases at V and 0 bases at J, with 8 bases between the two ends. Germline loops: CDR1 SGHAT, CDR2 FQNNGV. The CDR3 DNA reads TGTGCCAGCAGCACCGGTAGCTCCTACAATGAGCAGTTCTTC. Its protein is CASSTGSSYNEQFF.

This clone was observed once. V and J are TRBV28 and TRBJ1-2; 9 nucleotides align to TRBD1. Germline CDR1 MDHEN, CDR2 SYDVKM. Trimming removed 5 bases from V and 3 bases from J; junction bases left unmatched: 4. The CDR3 totals 14 residues. The DNA for the CDR3 is TGTGCCAGCAGTGCGTGGACAGGGGACTATGGCTACACCTTC. It encodes CASSAWTGDYGYTF.

The chain is built from TRBV4-1 and TRBJ1-4, with 8 nucleotides matching TRBD1. CDR1 and CDR2 from the germline V gene are MGHRA and YSYEKL. The CDR3 is made up of 13 amino acids. Trimming at V came to 5 bases and at J to 11 bases, leaving 7 bases not matched to a gene. The CDR3 DNA reads as TGCGCCAGCAGCAAGAGACAGGGGAGGAAACTGTTTTTT. Protein product: CASSKRQGRKLFF.

The chain uses TRBV2 and TRBJ2-5; 11 bases fit TRBD1. Trimming cost V 5 bases and J 2 bases; bases outside gene matches: 4. Per the germline V gene, CDR1 is SNHLY and CDR2 is FYNNEI. The CDR3 has 15 residues. The CDR3 coding sequence is TGTGCCAGCAGTTTGGACAGGGGGCAACAAGAGACCCAGTACTTC. This gives the protein CASSLDRGQQETQYF. The whole variable domain, remainder taken from reference TRBV2 and TRBJ2-5, is EPEVTQTPSHQVTQMGQEVILRCVPISNHLYFYWYRQILGQKVEFLVSFYNNEISEKSEIFDDQFSVERPDGSNFTLKIRSTKLEDSAMYFCASSLDRGQQETQYFGPGTRLLVL.

The V and J genes are TRBV5-1 and TRBJ2-2; D is perhaps TRBD1 (5 bases). Germline V gene sequence: CDR1 SGHRS, CDR2 YFSETQ. The CDR3 covers 15 residues. V shed 0 bases and J shed 2 bases, with 8 bases lying between them. CDR3 amino acids: CASSLAGFNTGELFF. The CDR3 nucleotides are TGCGCCAGCAGCTTGGCAGGGTTTAACACCGGGGAGCTGTTTTTT.